A selection of T cell receptor beta chains follows, all from one sample in a study of cytomegalovirus exposure and HLA in healthy donors. Generated by immunoSEQ multiplex PCR, the TCRdb table keeps only in-frame clones and is missing some. This repertoire includes around 110,000 clones. The sequencing sample was made of PBMCs. All receptors come from a man aged 25-45 years in good health and CMV-seronegative. CDR3s include the opening cysteine and the closing phenylalanine or tryptophan. A D gene is named only where the DNA matches it firmly.

J gene | V gene | D gene | CDR3 protein | CDR3 DNA
TRBJ1-2 | TRBV30 | - | CAWTLRDWMGGYTF | TGTGCCTGGACCCTACGGGACTGGATGGGTGGCTACACCTTC
TRBJ2-1 | TRBV6-5 | TRBD2 | CASGGQTGGHNEQFF | TGTGCCAGCGGAGGGCAAACGGGGGGTCACAATGAGCAGTTCTTC
TRBJ2-5 | TRBV4-2 | TRBD1 | CASSLGQGAGEQYF | TGTGCCAGCAGCCTTGGACAGGGGGCGGGGGAGCAGTACTTC
TRBJ1-1 | TRBV30 | TRBD1 | CAWDRENTEAFF | TGTGCCTGGGACAGGGAGAACACTGAAGCTTTCTTT
TRBJ1-5 | TRBV5-6 | - | CASSLFARDYSNQPQHF | TGTGCCAGCAGCTTGTTCGCCCGCGATTATAGCAATCAGCCCCAGCATTTT
TRBJ2-1 | TRBV11-2 | TRBD1 | CASSPGQGPSYNEQFF | TGTGCCAGCAGCCCGGGACAGGGGCCCTCCTACAATGAGCAGTTCTTC
TRBJ1-5 | TRBV2 | TRBD1 | CASSSIKTTGGAEQPQHF | TGTGCCAGCAGTTCTATTAAAACGACAGGGGGCGCAGAGCAGCCCCAGCATTTT
TRBJ2-1 | TRBV7-9 | TRBD2 | CASSLASASGNEQFF | TGTGCCAGCAGCTTAGCGTCCGCTAGCGGCAATGAGCAGTTCTTC
TRBJ1-5 | TRBV7-2 | - | CASSLKGYSNQPQHF | TGTGCCAGCAGCTTAAAGGGGTATAGCAATCAGCCCCAGCATTTT
TRBJ2-2 | TRBV10-3 | TRBD2 | CAISDAGGHLTGELFF | TGTGCCATCAGTGATGCGGGGGGGCACCTCACCGGGGAGCTGTTTTTT
TRBJ1-5 | TRBV11-2 | - | CASSSGSNQPQHF | TGTGCCAGCAGCTCGGGAAGCAATCAGCCCCAGCATTTT
TRBJ2-5 | TRBV30 | - | CAWTVGSPQETQYF | TGTGCCTGGACCGTCGGGTCACCACAAGAGACCCAGTACTTC
TRBJ2-7 | TRBV5-6 | - | CASSLAVGRGSEQYF | TGTGCCAGCAGCTTGGCGGTCGGCAGGGGAAGCGAGCAGTACTTC
TRBJ2-3 | TRBV2 | - | CASSGSVLRADTQYF | TGTGCCAGCAGTGGTTCAGTTCTCAGGGCAGATACGCAGTATTTT
TRBJ2-1 | TRBV4-1 | - | CASSQGVARINEQFF | TGCGCCAGCAGCCAAGGTGTGGCTAGAATTAATGAGCAGTTCTTC
TRBJ1-1 | TRBV27 | TRBD1 | CATSRDRDGTEAFF | TGTGCCACGTCCCGGGACAGGGATGGAACTGAAGCTTTCTTT
TRBJ1-1 | TRBV25-1 | TRBD1 | CASRARDGTGNTEAFF | TGTGCCAGCAGGGCCCGGGATGGGACAGGGAACACTGAAGCTTTCTTT
TRBJ1-2 | TRBV4-3 | - | CASSQGSLGGGNGYTF | TGCGCCAGCAGCCAAGGGTCACTCGGGGGAGGGAATGGCTACACCTTC
TRBJ1-3 | TRBV5-1 | TRBD1 | CASSLGQGTGNTIYF | TGCGCCAGCAGCTTAGGACAGGGCACTGGAAACACCATATATTTT
TRBJ2-7 | TRBV5-1 | - | CASSSTQGNYEQYF | TGCGCCAGCAGCTCGACCCAGGGGAACTACGAGCAGTACTTC
TRBJ2-1 | TRBV11-2 | TRBD2 | CASSLGLVNEQFF | TGTGCCAGCAGCCTCGGACTAGTGAATGAGCAGTTCTTC
TRBJ1-3 | TRBV5-4 | - | CASSPGQGGNTIYF | TGTGCCAGCAGCCCCGGACAAGGAGGAAACACCATATATTTT
TRBJ2-3 | TRBV13 | TRBD2 | CASSGTRESTDTQYF | TGTGCCAGCAGCGGGACTAGAGAGAGCACAGATACGCAGTATTTT
TRBJ2-1 | TRBV7-8 | - | CASSWDSGDEQFF | TGTGCCAGCAGCTGGGACTCCGGGGATGAGCAGTTCTTC
TRBJ1-2 | TRBV10-2 | - | CASSSGLSYGYTF | TGCGCCAGCAGCTCGGGACTGAGCTATGGCTACACCTTC
TRBJ2-3 | TRBV2 | - | CASSDSRDTQYF | TGTGCCAGCAGTGATTCTCGGGATACGCAGTATTTT
TRBJ2-1 | TRBV7-9 | TRBD1 | CASSQGQPDEQFF | TGTGCCAGCAGCCAGGGACAGCCCGATGAGCAGTTCTTC
TRBJ2-3 | TRBV7-2 | TRBD1 | CASSSNRGPADTQYF | TGTGCCAGCAGCTCTAACAGGGGGCCGGCAGATACGCAGTATTTT
TRBJ2-7 | TRBV10-1 | TRBD1 | CASSEVGQGAGEQYF | TGCGCCAGCAGTGAGGTTGGACAGGGGGCTGGCGAGCAGTACTTC
TRBJ1-4 | TRBV7-2 | TRBD1 | CASSISGTGEEKLFF | TGTGCCAGCAGCATCTCCGGGACAGGGGAAGAAAAACTGTTTTTT
TRBJ1-1 | TRBV7-2 | - | CASRIGRVGTEAFF | TGTGCCAGCAGGATCGGCAGGGTTGGAACTGAAGCTTTCTTT
TRBJ2-3 | TRBV7-9 | TRBD2 | CASSFGLAGAEF | TGTGCCAGCAGCTTCGGACTAGCGGGGGCCGAGTTT
TRBJ2-5 | TRBV30 | - | CACTWTTLQETQYF | TGTGCCTGTACGTGGACTACTTTACAAGAGACCCAGTACTTC
TRBJ1-5 | TRBV7-8 | - | CASSLTSRENQPQHF | TGTGCCAGCAGCTTAACGAGTAGGGAGAATCAGCCCCAGCATTTT
TRBJ2-7 | TRBV7-2 | TRBD2 | CASSLRGGFEQYF | TGTGCCAGCAGCTTACGGGGGGGATTCGAGCAGTACTTC
TRBJ2-4 | TRBV7-2 | TRBD1 | CASSLAGTGSRNIQYF | TGTGCCAGCAGCTTAGCCGGGACAGGGTCCCGAAACATTCAGTACTTC
TRBJ2-7 | TRBV2 | - | CASSDEGVRYEQYF | TGTGCCAGCAGTGACGAGGGTGTTCGGTACGAGCAGTACTTC
TRBJ2-7 | TRBV2 | TRBD1 | CASRTGGGTYEQYF | TGTGCCAGCCGTACAGGGGGCGGCACCTACGAGCAGTACTTC
TRBJ2-5 | TRBV27 | TRBD1 | CASRPRTGGREETQYF | TGTGCCAGCAGGCCTCGGACAGGGGGCCGGGAGGAGACCCAGTACTTC
TRBJ1-1 | TRBV30 | TRBD1 | CAWSRGQGGEAFF | TGTGCCTGGAGTCGCGGACAGGGGGGTGAAGCTTTCTTT
TRBJ2-3 | TRBV20-1 | - | CSALSTDTQYF | TGCAGTGCTCTGAGCACAGATACGCAGTATTTT
TRBJ2-3 | TRBV19 | TRBD2 | CASSSKAGTTDTQYF | TGTGCCAGTAGTTCAAAAGCGGGAACCACAGATACGCAGTATTTT
TRBJ2-7 | TRBV27 | - | CASSLQGPAPEQYF | TGTGCCAGCAGTTTACAGGGTCCCGCTCCCGAGCAGTACTTC
TRBJ2-3 | TRBV4-1 | - | CASSRGRRGPDTQYF | TGCGCCAGCAGCCGCGGTCGGCGGGGGCCAGATACGCAGTATTTT
TRBJ1-4 | TRBV5-8 | - | CASSLFGGQPQGWNEKLFF | TGTGCCAGCAGCCTGTTTGGTGGACAACCGCAGGGATGGAATGAAAAACTGTTTTTT
TRBJ2-7 | TRBV27 | - | CASSPQPPGYSEQYF | TGTGCCAGCAGTCCACAACCCCCAGGGTATAGCGAGCAGTACTTC